This T cell receptor (beta chain) was documented in a study of liver allograft versus peripheral blood T cells. Study as a whole: The authors compared T cell receptor repertoires in transplanted livers with recipients' peripheral blood repertoires.

The CDR3 spans 12 residues. Germline V lookup: CDR1 SGHTA, CDR2 FQGNSA. Trimming shortened V by 3 bases and J by 3 bases, and 6 bases separated the two germline ends. TCRdb ran MiXCR on the reads and lists one entry per CDR3 protein. Seen here are fewer than 15,000 distinct CDR3 sequences, 15% to 20% observed once, and the top ten hold less than 15%. The study's findings and limits: Liver allografts reportedly held T cell receptor repertoires unlike those in peripheral blood.

This clonotype was seen more than once but under ten times. The antigen is unknown. This sequence originates from a human patient who had a liver transplant. Some T cells may trace back to the graft donor. This chain joins TRBV7-2 and TRBJ2-7; D unclear. The CDR3 here is CASSFTGYEQYF. CDR3 coding DNA: TGTGCCAGCAGCTTCACTGGCTACGAGCAGTACTTC.